This T cell receptor beta chain is drawn from a study of T cells in Graves' hyperthyroidism and ophthalmopathy. This clonotype has ten or more counts. The CDR3 spans 16 residues. Trimming removed 2 bases at V and 3 bases at J, with 16 bases between. Germline loops: CDR1 SGHTA, CDR2 FQGNSA. Amplified TCR beta CDR3 regions came from RNA transcripts. First-round RT-PCR with HTBI primers amplified the TCR CDR3 region. TCRdb fed the multiplex PCR reads into MiXCR, producing one record per CDR3 protein. The sample includes 380,000 or so distinct CDR3 sequences, over 11% of them seen just once. This chain uses TRBV7-2 with TRBJ1-2, with D tentatively TRBD1 (6 bases). The sequenced material came from blood. This clonotype was obtained from a woman aged 25-40 years with Graves' hyperthyroidism. This CDR3 reads CASSLSFGGADYGYTF. The CDR3 bases are TGTGCCAGCAGCTTATCCTTCGGGGGGGCCGACTATGGCTACACCTTC.